These 15 T cell receptor beta chains were sequenced from one sample in a study of CD8+ T cells in alopecia areata (dated by TCRdb to between 2018 and 2020). The time point tag for this specimen amounts to: roughly 24 weeks on oral tofacitinib. This specimen's treatment or condition label, per the study, means: oral pan-JAK inhibitor, 5-10 mg twice daily. The library was generated by the immunoSEQ multiplex PCR assay. For TCR sequencing, RNA was extracted from every sample and reverse transcribed into cDNA to serve as template. TCRdb limited this immuneACCESS table to in-frame rearrangements with V and J called. A share of clones is missing; checked studies link under half to unresolved V genes, and the rest is unexplained. In all, the sample holds 150,000 to 250,000 clones, and roughly 64% of those were seen once. 5.5% of the sample belongs to the ten largest clones. This sample comprised CD4+ T cells sorted from blood, obtained at week 24, from a patient treated with tofacitinib. The receptor source for this set is a human donor with alopecia areata.

This clone was counted once. The chain has TRBV18 and TRBJ2-5; 7 bases line up with TRBD1. CDR3 length: 14 residues. Germline CDR1 is KGHSH and CDR2 is LQKENI. V trimming: 3 bases; J trimming: 4 bases; junction bases outside the gene matches: 5. CDR3 sequence: CASSPGDSGETQYF. CDR3 nucleotides: TGTGCCAGCTCACCCGGGGACAGTGGAGAGACCCAGTACTTC.

This chain links TRBV30 with TRBJ2-5; the D is unclear. Trimming left V 2 bases short and J 1 base short, with 8 bases between. The CDR3 loop spans 13 amino acids. Germline V gene sequence: CDR1 GTSNPN, CDR2 SVGIG (reference sequence). The CDR3 bases are TGTGCCTGGAGTTTGATTCGCCAAGAGACCCAGTACTTC. Protein sequence: CAWSLIRQETQYF.

A note on this clone: Other DNA variants within this sample encode the same CDR3. The rearrangement links TRBV2 to TRBJ1-1; no clear D gene. CDR1 SNHLY and CDR2 FYNNEI come from the germline V gene. The CDR3 extends over 14 amino acids. Trimming pared 4 bases from V and 0 bases from J, leaving 9 bases between. The CDR3 nucleotides are TGTGCCAGCAGTGTCGGCCAGATGAACACTGAAGCTTTCTTT. Protein: CASSVGQMNTEAFF.

This clone was seen only once. The V and J genes are TRBV5-5 and TRBJ1-1, with D perhaps matching TRBD1 (6 bases). The ends were cut back, 5 bases at V and 1 base at J, with 9 bases in the middle. Germline CDR1 and CDR2: SGHKS and YYEKEE (reference sequence). This CDR3 has 13 residues. This CDR3 reads CASRGQQNTEAFF. CDR3 in DNA: TGTGCCAGCAGAGGACAGCAGAACACTGAAGCTTTCTTT.

This rearrangement joins TRBV4-3 to TRBJ2-1; 8 nucleotides agree with TRBD1. CDR1 LGHNA and CDR2 YSLEER come from the germline V gene. J was trimmed by 8 bases and V by 0 bases; bases with no gene match: 9. The CDR3 runs 16 residues. The CDR3 DNA reads as TGCGCCAGCAGCCAAGATCCCGGACAGGGTCTTCATGAGCAGTTCTTC. Its protein is CASSQDPGQGLHEQFF.

This clone was observed many times. The chain couples TRBV7-2 to TRBJ2-1; 8 nucleotides align to TRBD2. CDR1 is SGHTA, CDR2 FQGNSA, per germline. The CDR3 has 15 residues. V lost 2 bases and J lost 5; bases outside the gene matches: 5. CDR3 in DNA: TGTGCCAGCAGCTTATTTAGCGGGGCCGACAATGAGCAGTTCTTC. Encoded protein: CASSLFSGADNEQFF. The complete variable domain, with remaining parts taken from reference TRBV7-2 and TRBJ2-1, reads GAGVSQSPSNKVTEKGKDVELRCDPISGHTALYWYRQSLGQGLEFLIYFQGNSAPDKSGLPSDRFSAERTGGSVSTLTIQRTQQEDSAVYLCASSLFSGADNEQFFGPGTRLTVL.

The V and J genes are TRBV5-1 and TRBJ2-1; the match to TRBD2 covers 7 bases. The CDR3 runs 16 residues. The J segment lost 8 bases and the V segment lost 0 bases, leaving 11 bases of the junction unmatched. In germline, CDR1 is SGHRS, CDR2 YFSETQ. The CDR3 loop reads CASSLESRLADHEQFF. Here the CDR3 DNA reads TGCGCCAGCAGCTTGGAGTCGCGACTAGCAGATCATGAGCAGTTCTTC.

This chain connects TRBV30 to TRBJ1-1, with D hard to call. This CDR3 has 12 amino acids. The V end was cut by 0 bases, the J end by 4 bases, with 6 bases between. Germline V gives CDR1 GTSNPN, CDR2 SVGIG (reference sequence). The CDR3 protein is CAWSVTATEAFF. The CDR3, as DNA: TGTGCCTGGAGTGTAACGGCCACTGAAGCTTTCTTT. Based on the CDR3 plus reference TRBV30 and TRBJ1-1, the full variable domain is SQTIHQWPATLVQPVGSPLSLECTVEGTSNPNLYWYRQAAGRGLQLLFYSVGIGQISSEVPQNLSASRPQDRQFILSSKKLLLSDSGFYLCAWSVTATEAFFGQGTRLTVV.

The chain employs TRBV29-1 and TRBJ2-3; D is perhaps TRBD2 (6 bases). This CDR3 contains 15 residues. CDR1 is SQVTM and CDR2 is ANQGSEA in the germline V gene. Trimming cost V 0 bases and J 3 bases, with 13 bases left between them. CDR3 sequence reads: CSVEDLGSATDTQYF. The CDR3 DNA sequence: TGCAGCGTTGAAGATCTCGGGAGTGCGACAGATACGCAGTATTTT.

The V call is TRBV4-1, the J call TRBJ2-5; D may be TRBD1 or TRBD2 (6 bases each). CDR1 MGHRA and CDR2 YSYEKL come from the germline V gene. Between the trimmed V and J ends, which lost 3 bases and 4 bases, there was a span of 12 bases. The CDR3 loop spans 14 amino acids. The CDR3 loop is CASSHSPGAETQYF. As DNA, the CDR3 is TGCGCCAGCAGCCATTCTCCGGGGGCAGAGACCCAGTACTTC.

This clone was found a few times. The V gene is TRBV29-1, the J gene TRBJ1-4, with 8 bases aligning to TRBD1. The CDR3 extends over 15 amino acids. Germline-derived CDR1 and CDR2 are SQVTM and ANQGSEA. Trimming at V came to 7 bases and at J to 3 bases, leaving 10 bases not matched to a gene. CDR3 DNA: TGCAGCGCCTGGACAGGGATGGAGGCTAATGAAAAACTGTTTTTT. Its translation is CSAWTGMEANEKLFF.

This clone was recorded only once. The J gene is TRBJ2-5, the V gene TRBV30; D assignment may be TRBD1 or TRBD2 (6 bases each). Between the trimmed V and J ends, which lost 3 bases and 5 bases, there was a span of 10 bases. The length of the CDR3 is 12 residues. Looked up from germline, CDR1 is GTSNPN and CDR2 is SVGIG (reference sequence). CDR3 protein: CAWSRRGETQYF. CDR3 nucleotide sequence: TGTGCCTGGAGCAGGAGGGGGGAGACCCAGTACTTC.

This sequence joins TRBV30 and TRBJ1-4; no clear D gene. Germline V gene lookup returns CDR1 GTSNPN and CDR2 SVGIG (reference sequence). The CDR3 is 13 amino acids. The ends were cut back, 0 bases at V and 8 bases at J, with 10 bases in the middle. Here the CDR3 reads CAWSVGLEEKLFF. The CDR3 DNA reads TGTGCCTGGAGTGTAGGGTTGGAGGAAAAACTGTTTTTT.

The chain is built from TRBV29-1 and TRBJ2-5; 7 bases line up with TRBD1. The CDR3 runs 15 residues. J was trimmed by 2 bases and V by 7 bases; bases with no gene match: 13. The germline CDR1 and CDR2 sequences are SQVTM and ANQGSEA. The CDR3 nucleotides read TGCAGCGGACATACTCCGGGACAGACTCAAGAGACCCAGTACTTC. As protein: CSGHTPGQTQETQYF.

This clone has just one count. The J gene is TRBJ1-1, the V gene TRBV20-1; D is ambiguous. V was clipped by 6 bases and J by 5 bases, with 7 bases between them. Germline V lookup: CDR1 DFQATT, CDR2 SNEGSKA (reference sequence). The CDR3 sequence is 10 residues long. CDR3 nucleotides: TGCAGTGCACGGAGGACTGAAGCTTTCTTT. This sequence encodes CSARRTEAFF.